The 9 T cell receptor beta chains presented below share a single source sample, sequenced in a study of blood T cells in healthy people across ages. The use of a sample-barcoded 5' primer and a J-beta primer mix characterized a second PCR of roughly 7 to 11 cycles. Each CDR3 protein is one row after TCRdb ran MiXCR on the 5' RACE reads. Here the sample spans about 640,000 distinct CDR3 sequences, approximately 50% being singletons. The sequenced material came from blood. The receptors shown here come from a man in his 60s in good health.

The chain joins TRBV4-1 to TRBJ2-1; possibly TRBD1 for D (5 bases). Germline loops: CDR1 MGHRA, CDR2 YSYEKL. Trimming took off 2 bases at V and 6 bases at J, with 11 bases between the two ends. The length of the CDR3 is 14 residues. The CDR3 sequence: CASSQSWGSNEQFF. The DNA for the CDR3 is TGCGCCAGCAGCCAATCATGGGGCTCCAATGAGCAGTTCTTC.

J is TRBJ2-4 and V is TRBV20-1; D ambiguous. Trimming stripped 5 bases from V and 2 bases from J, with 7 bases between. CDR3 size: 12 residues. Germline lookup yields CDR1 DFQATT and CDR2 SNEGSKA (reference sequence). CDR3 amino acids: CSADGPKNIQYF. The CDR3 region has the DNA TGCAGTGCTGACGGTCCCAAAAACATTCAGTACTTC.

This chain connects TRBV10-3 to TRBJ2-5; 7 bases line up with TRBD2. J lost 7 bases, V lost 5 bases, and 7 bases had no gene match. The CDR3 loop spans 13 amino acids. Germline V gene sequence: CDR1 ENHRY, CDR2 SYGVKD. For the CDR3, the DNA is TGTGCCATCAGTCCCCGGGAGGACGGGACCCAGTACTTC. Its translation is CAISPREDGTQYF.

This clonotype has only a few counts. The chain joins TRBV2 to TRBJ2-5; 13 nucleotides align to TRBD2. The CDR3 extends over 15 amino acids. The germline gives CDR1 SNHLY, CDR2 FYNNEI. V shed 7 bases, J shed 2 bases, and the junction held 4 bases outside the gene matches. The CDR3 DNA sequence: TGTGCCAGCACCGGGACTAGCGGGGTACAAGAGACCCAGTACTTC. Its translation: CASTGTSGVQETQYF.

A note on this clonotype: The junction and the germline gene differ at one end; a read error may be behind it. The chain carries TRBV11-2 and TRBJ2-1; 8 bases are shared with TRBD1. In germline, CDR1 is SGHAT, CDR2 FQNNGV. This CDR3 is 15 amino acids long. CDR3 loop: CASSSGQGSYNERYF. CDR3 DNA sequence: TGTGCCAGCAGCTCCGGACAGGGCTCCTACAATGAGCGGTACTTC.

This chain links TRBV20-1 with TRBJ1-2; 12 nucleotides align to TRBD1. The CDR3 length is 18 residues. V was clipped by 0 bases and J by 5 bases; unmatched bases: 13. Germline V gene lookup returns CDR1 DFQATT and CDR2 SNEGSKA (reference sequence). The CDR3 spells CSARETRDRGRGTYGYTF. The CDR3, as DNA: TGCAGTGCTAGAGAGACCCGGGACAGGGGGCGCGGGACATATGGCTACACCTTC.

On this clonotype itself: This could be a read error, since a much larger clone is one nucleotide away. The V and J genes are TRBV12-3 or TRBV12-4 and TRBJ2-3; D ambiguous. Between the trimmed V and J ends, which lost 3 bases and 13 bases, there was a span of 20 bases. This CDR3 has 14 amino acids. CDR3 sequence reads: CASSFRVRGDMEYF. The CDR3 coding sequence is TGTGCCAGCAGTTTTAGGGTGAGAGGAGATATGGAGTATTTT.

The rearrangement joins TRBV27 to TRBJ2-1; TRBD2 matches 10 bases. CDR1 MNHEY and CDR2 SMNVEV come from the germline V gene (reference sequence). Germline trimming cut 6 bases from V and 7 bases from J; bases unmatched to any gene: 12. The CDR3 is made up of 16 amino acids. The CDR3 spells CASSLLAGVSGNEQFF. CDR3 bases: TGTGCCAGCAGCCTTCTAGCGGGGGTATCGGGGAATGAGCAGTTCTTC.

V is TRBV20-1 and J is TRBJ2-3, with D uncertain. V lost 1 base to trimming and J lost 4 bases, with 9 bases between them. CDR1 is DFQATT and CDR2 is SNEGSKA in the germline V gene (reference sequence). CDR3 length: 13 residues. CDR3 nucleotides: TGCAGTGCTAGAGCTGGCCTGGCAGATACGCAGTATTTT. It codes for CSARAGLADTQYF.